This T cell receptor beta chain was sequenced during a study of cytomegalovirus exposure and HLA in healthy donors. Broader study findings: In a later analysis, HLA-associated beta chains showed higher expansion and lower generation probabilities than comparable chains.

Use of 60 Vbeta and 13 Jbeta primers characterized the PCR. This table comes from immunoSEQ multiplex PCR, and its TCRdb copy is limited to in-frame clones, with some not included. The data show 120,000 or so clones, with about 74% seen just once and 3.4% held by the top ten. V shed 3 bases and J shed 0 bases, with 15 bases lying between them. In germline, CDR1 is SGHRS, CDR2 YFSETQ. The CDR3 sequence is 17 residues long. Remarks on this clone: Antigen: not known.

Sequenced: PBMCs. The sequence was obtained from a man under 40 in good health and CMV-seronegative. The rearrangement links TRBV5-1 to TRBJ1-4, with D possibly TRBD1 on 6 matching bases. CDR3 sequence: CASSSVGQGTTNEKLFF. CDR3 bases: TGCGCCAGCAGCTCAGTGGGGCAGGGGACAACTAATGAAAAACTGTTTTTT.